This T cell receptor beta chain originates from a study of shared clonotypes between healthy human individuals (dated by TCRdb to about 2020). Broadly, across the study: Three men and a couple of women, aged 18 to 49 years, made up the cohort. Each donor's leukapheresis produced roughly between roughly 0.85 and 10 billion PBMCs. For each donor, CD4 naive and CD4 memory were each given three plates, CD8 naive was given two plates, and CD8 memory was given one plate. Libraries were prepared and TCR repertoires were sequenced by different laboratories using diverse techniques, in order to increase sequencing depth and limit assay-specific biases. To estimate repertoire size and how much clonotypes are shared between individuals, the study performed deep sequencing of blood TCR repertoires from a handful of healthy adults. On the study overall, not on this receptor specifically: Based on pairwise subsampling, the degree of clonotype sharing among donors was expected to be affected by sequencing depth. Higher generation probabilities were observed for clonotypes shared by all four sorted-subset donors than for non-shared clonotypes. Around 5% of naive CD4, approximately 3.7% of naive CD8, approximately 2.2% of memory CD4, and about 0.4% of memory CD8 clonotypes were shared across several donors. The genetic and exposure-history diversity represented was limited by the small number of donors. Larger estimated clonotype richness was generally found for naive subsets than for memory subsets. Sampling was limited to blood, and TCR repertoires in tissue likely differ from TCR repertoires in blood. Rarefaction of sorted-subset datasets indicated incomplete sequencing despite the large sequencing depth.

Using the deep immunoSEQ assay, multiplex PCR amplified TCR CDR3 regions from genomic DNA. Extracted genomic DNA from each cell subset was distributed evenly across all wells of several immunoSEQ 96-well plates, and each plate was treated as a replicate. For sorted subsets, 200 to 250 ng of genomic DNA, equivalent to 25,000 to 30,000 T cell genomes, went into each replicate PCR. The purified libraries were quantified using a Qubit 3.0 fluorometer, sized with a Bioanalyzer 2100, and then quantified again using the KAPA Library Quantification kit. Every immunoSEQ 96-well plate was sequenced on a dedicated single-read 150-cycle Illumina NextSeq 550 flow cell. The original pipeline was this. The immunoSEQ output contained only junctional sequences without quality scores, so filtering could not match that applied to full-length reads. Sequences were annotated with PyIR, a Python wrapper for IgBLAST v1.9, and V/J genes and CDR3 were assigned using IMGT germline references. Any read was removed if the V/J assignment was weak (E-value above 1e-6), the CDR3 was missing, or the read contained stop codons, out-of-frame junctions, or ambiguous translated residues. V3J clonotypes were defined as sequences sharing an identical inferred V gene, J gene, and CDR3 amino acid sequence. To compute the percentage overlap between repertoires, the number of shared unique clonotypes was divided by the size of the smaller repertoire. Repertoire richness was assessed with RTK rarefaction, the Chao1 estimator, and Recon v2.1 estimates of unobserved clonotypes. Generation probabilities for all TCRbeta clonotypes obtained by the gDNA method from a few donors were computed using OLGA. As stored in TCRdb, this immuneACCESS dataset retains in-frame rearrangements with V and J assigned. A fraction of the clones does not appear; measured against another copy, unresolved V genes explain less than half of the discrepancy, and the remainder lacks a known reason. That table gives V, J and clone size, and the DNA gave D and trimming. The table for this sample lists 2.3 million or so clones; approximately 95% of them were counted only once. The ten biggest clones cover 0.39% of the sample.

The donors were healthy, HIV-negative adults with no recently reported acute infections or vaccinations. Every donor was a Caucasian adult residing in Nashville, Tennessee, USA. Magnetic negative selection was used to enrich CD4+ T cells, after which naive cells were positively selected on CD45RA and the negative fraction became the memory subset. Blood was collected by leukapheresis, and PBMCs were isolated by Ficoll-Histopaque density gradient centrifugation and then cryopreserved in liquid nitrogen vapor phase. Analytical flow cytometry was used to check the purity and quantity of every magnetically sorted T cell population. Each sorted fraction had its genomic DNA isolated and then quantified by UV absorbance on a Nanodrop 2000c. V trim: 9 bases; J trim: 2 bases; unmatched bases: 5. CDR1 and CDR2 (MNHEY, SMNVEV) derive from the germline V gene (reference sequence). The CDR3 runs 13 amino acids, cysteine and phenylalanine included. Of the read, only the CDR3 DNA is kept; its 39 bases are in frame from base 1.

This clone has only one observation. The specificity of this receptor is unknown. Base qualities are missing; no much larger clone stands one base away. Rearrangement joined TRBV27 to TRBJ2-3; TRBD1 lines up with 7 middle nucleotides. The sample taken for sequencing was naive CD4+ T cells from PBMCs. The cell subset or site label, read with the paper, signifies: CD45RA+ positively selected. This clonotype was obtained from a man aged 18 to 35 in good health. Some clones in this sample may be carry-over from other donors' samples. Read as DNA, the sequence is TGTGCCAGTAACAGGGGACCCACAGATACGCAGTATTTT. Protein translation: CASNRGPTDTQYF.